Below, one T cell receptor beta chain is given with its context. Its antigen is currently unknown. These data are taken from a study of radiation and T cells in renal cell carcinoma. Here immunoSEQ multiplex PCR was the method, and the copy in TCRdb shows in-frame clones only, minus some. The repertoire holds about 90,000 clones, with just under 85% as singletons. Time point indicated: blood 4 weeks post-SBRT, at nephrectomy. Treatment denoted: 15 Gy SBRT to primary tumor, nephrectomy 4 weeks later. Nephrectomy followed 15 Gy stereotactic body radiation by 4 weeks. After SBRT, blood was collected at 2 and 4 weeks, plus baseline. The patient's renal cell carcinoma had clear cell pathology. Study-wide results and limits: In blood, top tumor clones expanded by 2 weeks, shrinking by 4.

This receptor was taken from a man in his fifties or sixties with renal cell carcinoma. Material: blood, obtained from a patient whose treatment included radiotherapy and nephrectomy.

The CDR3 region has the DNA TGTGCCAGCAGCGTAAACAGGGGTTCACCCCTCCACTTT. Translation gives CASSVNRGSPLHF. V gene TRBV9 combines with J gene TRBJ1-6; 7 nucleotides align to TRBD1. The CDR3 sequence is 13 residues long. CDR1 is SGDLS, CDR2 YYNGEE, per germline. J gave up 9 bases and V 1 base, and 1 base lay outside the gene matches.